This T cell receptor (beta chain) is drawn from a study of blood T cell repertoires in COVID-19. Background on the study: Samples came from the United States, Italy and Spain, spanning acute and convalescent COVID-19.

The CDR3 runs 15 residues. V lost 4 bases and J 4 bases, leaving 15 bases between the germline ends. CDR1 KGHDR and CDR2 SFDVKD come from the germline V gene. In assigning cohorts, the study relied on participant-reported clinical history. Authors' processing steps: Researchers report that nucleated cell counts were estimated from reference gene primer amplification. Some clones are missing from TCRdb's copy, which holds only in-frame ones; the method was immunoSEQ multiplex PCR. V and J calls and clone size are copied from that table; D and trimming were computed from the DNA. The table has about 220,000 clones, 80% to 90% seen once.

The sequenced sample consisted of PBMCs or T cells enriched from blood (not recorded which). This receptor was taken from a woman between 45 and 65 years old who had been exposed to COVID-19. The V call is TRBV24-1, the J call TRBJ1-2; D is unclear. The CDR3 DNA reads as TGTGCCACCAGTGACCAGCGGGGTGGGAGCTATGGCTACACCTTC. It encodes CATSDQRGGSYGYTF.